This T cell receptor (beta chain) was found in a study of cytomegalovirus exposure and HLA in healthy donors. Background on the study: Drawn from HLA-typed donors, about 85 million unique TCRs were held in an early data release.

Findings of the study overall: In a later analysis, common viral pathogens appeared linked to several of the most significant clusters.

This CDR3 contains 14 residues. Trimming removed 6 bases from V and 3 bases from J, with 12 bases in between. The germline CDR1 and CDR2 sequences are MNHEY and SMNVEV (reference sequence). Concerning this clone: As yet, its antigen is unknown.

PCR used 60 Vbeta primers and 13 Jbeta primers. Data came from immunoSEQ multiplex PCR; TCRdb stores just in-frame clones and leaves some out. The table has approximately 100,000 clones, approximately 79% seen once. Source material: PBMCs. The chain carries TRBV27 and TRBJ1-5; TRBD1 is a possible D gene (5 bases). The sequence was obtained from a man aged 50 to 59 in good health and CMV-seropositive. The CDR3 DNA sequence: TGTGCCAGCAGCTACGGGGGTAACAATCAGCCCCAGCATTTT. Protein: CASSYGGNNQPQHF.